Below, one TCR beta chain is given with its context. Its antigen remains unknown. In the same sample, other DNA sequences code for this CDR3. The data originate from a study of T cell responses to AZD1222 COVID-19 vaccine. Study-wide results and caveats: Seropositive status at baseline applied to only five or six AZD1222 recipients. Donors were mostly white British, more females; clonal diversity possibly underestimated.

Profiled with immunoSEQ multiplex PCR; TCRdb holds only in-frame clones, not every one. The repertoire holds 100,000 or so clones, with about 89% as singletons. The CDR3 runs to 13 residues. V lost 6 bases and J 0 bases, leaving 6 bases between the germline ends. The germline V gene encodes CDR1 MNHEY and CDR2 SVGAGI. This clonotype was sampled from an adult in good health. The chain couples TRBV6-5 to TRBJ1-3; D might be TRBD1 (5 bases). The sequencing used peripheral blood, collected on day 0 of AZD1222 vaccination. CDR3 loop: CASRGTSGNTIYF. The CDR3 DNA reads TGTGCCAGCAGAGGGACCTCTGGAAACACCATATATTTT.